The subject of this entry is one TCR beta chain. This sample is part of a study of T cell changes during pregnancy in multiple sclerosis. In germline, CDR1 is KGHSH, CDR2 LQKENI. Trimming cost V 1 base and J 8 bases; bases outside gene matches: 14. This CDR3 is 18 amino acids long. Sequencing was performed with immunoSEQ multiplex PCR; in TCRdb, only in-frame clones are kept and a portion is missing. The table has 25,000 to 30,000 clones, around 90% seen once. Sequenced here: CD4+ T cells from peripheral blood mononuclear cells, sampled in the first trimester of pregnancy. The TCR originated in a female donor in good health, enrolled as a control in a pregnancy study. The chain carries TRBV18 and TRBJ1-4, with 9 bases that match TRBD1. CDR3 sequence (DNA): TGTGCCAGCTCACCACGGGGATTACAGGGGGCGCGGGCCGAAAAACTGTTTTTT. This translates into CASSPRGLQGARAEKLFF.